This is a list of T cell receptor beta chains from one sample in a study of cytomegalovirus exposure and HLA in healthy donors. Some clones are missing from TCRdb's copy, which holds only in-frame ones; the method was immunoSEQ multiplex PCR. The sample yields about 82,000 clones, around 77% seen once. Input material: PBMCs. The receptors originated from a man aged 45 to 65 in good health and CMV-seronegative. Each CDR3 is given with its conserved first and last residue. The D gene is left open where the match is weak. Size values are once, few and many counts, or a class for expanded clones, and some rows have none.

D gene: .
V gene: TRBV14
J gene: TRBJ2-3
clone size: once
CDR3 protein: CASSRVSRTDTQYF
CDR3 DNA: TGTGCCAGCAGCCGAGTCTCCCGAACAGATACGCAGTATTTT

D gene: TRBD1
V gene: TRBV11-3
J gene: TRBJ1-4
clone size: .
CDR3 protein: CASSVGQELNEKLFF
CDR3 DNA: TGTGCCAGCAGCGTCGGACAGGAACTAAATGAAAAACTGTTTTTT

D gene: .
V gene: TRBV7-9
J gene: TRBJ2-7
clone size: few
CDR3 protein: CASSLGSFEQYF
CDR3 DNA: TGTGCCAGCAGCCTCGGGTCTTTCGAGCAGTACTTC

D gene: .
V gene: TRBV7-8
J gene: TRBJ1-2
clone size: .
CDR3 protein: CASSLPEPRGGGYTF
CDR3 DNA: TGTGCCAGCAGCTTACCCGAGCCCCGGGGTGGAGGCTACACCTTC

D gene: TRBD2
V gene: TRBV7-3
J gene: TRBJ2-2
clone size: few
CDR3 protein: CASSLKVGGANTGELFF
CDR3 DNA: TGTGCCAGCAGCTTAAAGGTCGGGGGGGCGAACACCGGGGAGCTGTTTTTT

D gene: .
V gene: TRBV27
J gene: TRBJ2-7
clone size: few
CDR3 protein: CASSGHTGYEQYF
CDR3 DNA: TGTGCCAGCAGTGGACATACAGGGTACGAGCAGTACTTC

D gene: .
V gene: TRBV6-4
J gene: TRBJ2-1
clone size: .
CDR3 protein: CASSDSGSRGPLNEQFF
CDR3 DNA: TGTGCCAGCAGTGACTCGGGCTCGCGGGGGCCCTTGAATGAGCAGTTCTTC

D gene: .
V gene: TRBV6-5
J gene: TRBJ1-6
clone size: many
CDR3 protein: CASSDRWFNSPLHF
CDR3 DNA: TGTGCCAGCAGTGACAGATGGTTCAATTCACCCCTCCACTTT

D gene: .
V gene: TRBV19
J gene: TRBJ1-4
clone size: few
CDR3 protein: CASRFGEKLFF
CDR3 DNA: TGTGCCAGTCGCTTCGGGGAAAAACTGTTTTTT

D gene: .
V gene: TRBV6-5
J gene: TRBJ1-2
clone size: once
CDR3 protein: CASSEQGDYGYTF
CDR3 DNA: TGTGCCAGCAGTGAACAGGGAGACTATGGCTACACCTTC

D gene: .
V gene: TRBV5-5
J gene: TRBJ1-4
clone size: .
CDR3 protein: CASSLRGVPEKLFF
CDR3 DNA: TGTGCCAGCAGCTTGCGAGGCGTCCCTGAAAAACTGTTTTTT

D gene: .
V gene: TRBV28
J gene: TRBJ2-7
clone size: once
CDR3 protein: CASSSTGRLWYF
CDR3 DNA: TGTGCCAGCAGTTCAACAGGCCGTCTGTGGTACTTC

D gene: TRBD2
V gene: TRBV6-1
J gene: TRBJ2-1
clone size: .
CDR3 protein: CASINLAGGLNEQFF
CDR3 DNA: TGTGCCAGCATCAACCTAGCGGGGGGCCTCAATGAGCAGTTCTTC

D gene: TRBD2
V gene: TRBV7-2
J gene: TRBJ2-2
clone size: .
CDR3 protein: CASSPRLAGALGLFF
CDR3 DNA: TGTGCCAGCAGCCCCCGACTAGCGGGGGCCCTAGGGCTGTTTTTT

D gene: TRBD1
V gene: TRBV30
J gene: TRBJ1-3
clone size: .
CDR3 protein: CAWSVLPPWTGAGNTIYF
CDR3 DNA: TGTGCCTGGAGTGTACTTCCCCCCTGGACAGGGGCTGGAAACACCATATATTTT

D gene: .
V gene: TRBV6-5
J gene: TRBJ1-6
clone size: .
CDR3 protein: CASSYRQLNSPLHF
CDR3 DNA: TGTGCCAGCAGTTACCGACAGCTTAATTCACCCCTCCACTTT

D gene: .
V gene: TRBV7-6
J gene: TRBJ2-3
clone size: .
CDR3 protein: CASSLAGPDTQYF
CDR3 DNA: TGTGCCAGCAGCTTAGCTGGCCCAGATACGCAGTATTTT

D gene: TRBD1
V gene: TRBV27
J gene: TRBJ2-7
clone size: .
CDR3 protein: CASSLGQARYVYEQYF
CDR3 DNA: TGTGCCAGCAGTTTAGGACAGGCCAGGTATGTATACGAGCAGTACTTC

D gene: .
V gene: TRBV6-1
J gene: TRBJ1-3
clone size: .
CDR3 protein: CASSPPRSPGNTIYF
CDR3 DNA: TGTGCCAGCAGCCCCCCCCGGAGCCCTGGAAACACCATATATTTT

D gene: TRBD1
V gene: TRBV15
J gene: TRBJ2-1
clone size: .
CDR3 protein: CATSRGTGNYNEQFF
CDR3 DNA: TGTGCCACCAGCAGAGGGACAGGGAACTACAATGAGCAGTTCTTC

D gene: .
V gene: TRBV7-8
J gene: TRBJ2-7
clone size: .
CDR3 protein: CASSHRRDSLYYEQYF
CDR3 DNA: TGTGCCAGCAGCCATCGGAGGGACAGTCTCTACTACGAGCAGTACTTC

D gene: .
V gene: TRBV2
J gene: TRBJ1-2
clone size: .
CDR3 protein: CASSNSFGYTF
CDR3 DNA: TGTGCCAGCAGTAACTCTTTCGGCTACACCTTC

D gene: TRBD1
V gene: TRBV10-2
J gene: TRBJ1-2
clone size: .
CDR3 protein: CASSPDRAGYGYTF
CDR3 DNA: TGCGCCAGCAGTCCGGACAGGGCGGGCTATGGCTACACCTTC